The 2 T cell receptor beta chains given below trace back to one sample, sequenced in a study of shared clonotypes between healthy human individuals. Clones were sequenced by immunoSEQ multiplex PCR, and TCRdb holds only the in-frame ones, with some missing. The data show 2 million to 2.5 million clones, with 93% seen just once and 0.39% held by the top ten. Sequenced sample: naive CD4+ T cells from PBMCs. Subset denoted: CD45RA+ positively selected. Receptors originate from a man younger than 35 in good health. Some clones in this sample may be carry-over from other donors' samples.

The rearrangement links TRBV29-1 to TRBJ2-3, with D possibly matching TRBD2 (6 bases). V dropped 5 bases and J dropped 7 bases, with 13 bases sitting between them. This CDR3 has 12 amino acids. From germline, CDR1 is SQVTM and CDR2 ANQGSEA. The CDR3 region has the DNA TGCAGCGTTCCCCTGGGGGGAAATACGCAGTATTTT. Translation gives CSVPLGGNTQYF.

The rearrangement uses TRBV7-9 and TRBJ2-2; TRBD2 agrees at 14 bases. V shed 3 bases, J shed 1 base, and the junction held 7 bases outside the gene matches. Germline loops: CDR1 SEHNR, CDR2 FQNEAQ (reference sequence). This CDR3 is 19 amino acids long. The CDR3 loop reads CASSFTGLAGGKNTGELFF. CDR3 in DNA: TGTGCCAGCAGCTTTACCGGACTAGCGGGGGGAAAGAACACCGGGGAGCTGTTTTTT.